This T cell receptor beta chain was recovered during a study of T cells in Graves' hyperthyroidism and ophthalmopathy. Template material for amplifying TCR beta CDR3 regions consisted of RNA transcripts. The TCR CDR3 was amplified in a first-round RT-PCR using the HTBI primer set. TCRdb reprocessed the multiplex PCR reads with MiXCR, giving one entry per CDR3 protein. Among roughly 580,000 distinct CDR3 sequences listed, about 14% were seen once. Germline V gives CDR1 LNHNV, CDR2 YYDKDF (reference sequence). The V end lost 5 bases, the J end lost 4 bases, and 27 bases lay between the germline ends. The CDR3 length is 18 residues. This clonotype appeared a few times.

Specimen: blood. The rearrangement uses TRBV15 and TRBJ2-7, with D tentatively TRBD2 (6 bases). The origin of this receptor is a woman in her 30s with Graves' hyperthyroidism that later progressed to Graves' ophthalmopathy. The CDR3 sequence is CATSEPRRGRSERYEQYF. CDR3 in DNA: TGTGCCACCAGCGAACCCCGACGAGGGAGGTCGGAAAGATACGAGCAGTACTTC. The complete variable domain, with remaining parts taken from reference TRBV15 and TRBJ2-7, reads DAMVIQNPRYQVTQFGKPVTLSCSQTLNHNVMYWYQQKSSQAPKLLFHYYDKDFNNEADTPDNFQSRRPNTSFCFLDIRSPGLGDTAMYLCATSEPRRGRSERYEQYFGPGTRLTVT.